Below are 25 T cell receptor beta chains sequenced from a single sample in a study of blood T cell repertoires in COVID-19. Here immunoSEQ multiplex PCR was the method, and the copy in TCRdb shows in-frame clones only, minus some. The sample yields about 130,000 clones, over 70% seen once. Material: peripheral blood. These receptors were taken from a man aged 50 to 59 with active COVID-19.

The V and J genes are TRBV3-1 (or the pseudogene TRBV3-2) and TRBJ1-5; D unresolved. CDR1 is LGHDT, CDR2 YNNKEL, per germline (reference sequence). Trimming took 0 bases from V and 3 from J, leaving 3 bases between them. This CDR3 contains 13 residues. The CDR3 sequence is CASSQDYNQPQHF. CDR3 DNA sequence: TGTGCCAGCAGCCAAGATTACAATCAGCCCCAGCATTTT.

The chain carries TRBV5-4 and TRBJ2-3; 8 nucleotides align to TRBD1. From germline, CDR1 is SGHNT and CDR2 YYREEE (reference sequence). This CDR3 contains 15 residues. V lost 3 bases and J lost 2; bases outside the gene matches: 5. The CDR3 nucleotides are TGTGCCAGCAGCTCGCCAGGGGGCCTCACAGATACGCAGTATTTT. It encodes CASSSPGGLTDTQYF.

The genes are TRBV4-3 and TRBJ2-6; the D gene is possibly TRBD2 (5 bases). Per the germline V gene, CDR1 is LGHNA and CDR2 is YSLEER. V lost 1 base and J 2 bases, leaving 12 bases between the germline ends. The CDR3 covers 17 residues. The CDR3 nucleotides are TGCGCCAGCAGCCAAGCCCTGGGAGTCCCTGGGGCCAACGTCCTGACTTTC. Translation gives CASSQALGVPGANVLTF.

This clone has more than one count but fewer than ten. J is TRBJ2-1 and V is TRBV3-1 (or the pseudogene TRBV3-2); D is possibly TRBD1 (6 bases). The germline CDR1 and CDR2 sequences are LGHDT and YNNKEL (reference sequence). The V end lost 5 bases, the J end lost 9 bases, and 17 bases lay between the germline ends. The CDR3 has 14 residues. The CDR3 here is CASSGWGQGGEQFF. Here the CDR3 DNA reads TGTGCCAGCAGCGGGTGGGGCCAAGGGGGTGAGCAGTTCTTC.

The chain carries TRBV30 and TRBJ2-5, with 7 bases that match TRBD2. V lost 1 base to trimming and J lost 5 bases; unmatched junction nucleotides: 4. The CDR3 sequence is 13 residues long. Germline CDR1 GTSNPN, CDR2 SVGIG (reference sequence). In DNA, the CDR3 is TGTGCCTGGAGTGGACTAGCAGTGGAGACCCAGTACTTC. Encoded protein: CAWSGLAVETQYF.

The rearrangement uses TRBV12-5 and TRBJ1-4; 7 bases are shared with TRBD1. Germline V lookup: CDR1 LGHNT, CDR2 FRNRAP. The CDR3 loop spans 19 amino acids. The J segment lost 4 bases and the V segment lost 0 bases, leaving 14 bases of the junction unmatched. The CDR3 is CASGLVQSGGKNRNEKLFF. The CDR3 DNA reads TGTGCTAGTGGTTTGGTACAATCAGGGGGGAAAAATCGTAATGAAAAACTGTTTTTT.

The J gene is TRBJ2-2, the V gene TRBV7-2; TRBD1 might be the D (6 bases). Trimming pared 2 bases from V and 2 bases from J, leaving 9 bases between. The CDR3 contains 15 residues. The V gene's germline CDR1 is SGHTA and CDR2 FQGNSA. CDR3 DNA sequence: TGTGCCAGCAGCTTATTGGGACAAAACACCGGGGAGCTGTTTTTT. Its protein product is CASSLLGQNTGELFF. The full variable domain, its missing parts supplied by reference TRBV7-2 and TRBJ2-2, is GAGVSQSPSNKVTEKGKDVELRCDPISGHTALYWYRQSLGQGLEFLIYFQGNSAPDKSGLPSDRFSAERTGGSVSTLTIQRTQQEDSAVYLCASSLLGQNTGELFFGEGSRLTVL.

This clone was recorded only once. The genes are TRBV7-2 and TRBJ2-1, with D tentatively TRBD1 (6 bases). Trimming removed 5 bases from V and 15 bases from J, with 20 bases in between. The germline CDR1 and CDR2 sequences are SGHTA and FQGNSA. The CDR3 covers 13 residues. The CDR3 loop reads CASSPPQGQLLFF. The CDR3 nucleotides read TGTGCCAGCAGCCCCCCGCAGGGGCAGCTTCTGTTCTTC.

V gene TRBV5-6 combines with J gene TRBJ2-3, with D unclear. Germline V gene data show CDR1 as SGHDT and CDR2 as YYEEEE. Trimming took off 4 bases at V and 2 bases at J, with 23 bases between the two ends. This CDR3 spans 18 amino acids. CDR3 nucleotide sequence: TGTGCCAGCAGCATCCCCTCGAATAGGAGAAAGGTCACAGATACGCAGTATTTT. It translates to CASSIPSNRRKVTDTQYF.

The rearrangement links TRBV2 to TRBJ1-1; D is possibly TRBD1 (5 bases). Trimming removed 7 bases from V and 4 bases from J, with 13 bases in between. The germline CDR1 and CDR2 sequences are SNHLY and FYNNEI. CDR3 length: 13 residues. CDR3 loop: CASTRDGGTEAFF. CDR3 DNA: TGTGCCAGCACCAGGGACGGGGGCACTGAAGCTTTCTTT.

CDR3 nucleotide sequence: TGTGCCAGCAGCTTGGGTCAGGGCAGAAAACTGTTTTTT. It specifies CASSLGQGRKLFF. V usage is TRBV7-9 and J usage is TRBJ1-4; TRBD1 is a possible D gene (5 bases). V lost 3 bases to trimming and J lost 10 bases, with 12 bases between them. The CDR3 runs to 13 residues. Germline V lookup: CDR1 SEHNR, CDR2 FQNEAQ (reference sequence).

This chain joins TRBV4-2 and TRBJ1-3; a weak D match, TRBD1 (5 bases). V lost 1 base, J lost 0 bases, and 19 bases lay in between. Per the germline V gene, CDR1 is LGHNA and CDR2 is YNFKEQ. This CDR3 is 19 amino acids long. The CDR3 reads CASSQGVGAGAFSGNTIYF. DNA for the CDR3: TGTGCCAGCAGCCAAGGGGTAGGGGCTGGCGCATTCTCTGGAAACACCATATATTTT.

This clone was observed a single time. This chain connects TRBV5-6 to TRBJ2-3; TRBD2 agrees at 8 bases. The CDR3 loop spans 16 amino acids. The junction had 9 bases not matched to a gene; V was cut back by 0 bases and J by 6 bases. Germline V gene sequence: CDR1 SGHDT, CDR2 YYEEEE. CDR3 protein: CASSLVGSGDSDTQYF. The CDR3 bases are TGTGCCAGCAGCTTGGTAGGTAGCGGGGACTCCGATACGCAGTATTTT.

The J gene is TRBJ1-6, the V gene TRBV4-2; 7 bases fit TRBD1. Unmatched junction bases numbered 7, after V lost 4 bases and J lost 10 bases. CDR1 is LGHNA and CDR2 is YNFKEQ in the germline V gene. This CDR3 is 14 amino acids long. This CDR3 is CASSPQVGGSPLHF. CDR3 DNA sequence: TGTGCCAGCAGCCCCCAGGTAGGGGGCTCACCCCTCCACTTT.

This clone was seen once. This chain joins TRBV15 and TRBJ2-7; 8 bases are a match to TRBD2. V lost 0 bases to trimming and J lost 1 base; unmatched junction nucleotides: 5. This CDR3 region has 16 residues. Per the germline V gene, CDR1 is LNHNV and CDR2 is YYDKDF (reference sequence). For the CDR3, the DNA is TGTGCCACCAGCAGAGATAGAAGCGGGGGTTCCTACGAGCAGTACTTC. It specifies CATSRDRSGGSYEQYF.

CDR3 amino acids: CAWSVGGGTDTQYF. The DNA for the CDR3 is TGTGCCTGGAGTGTAGGGGGTGGCACAGATACGCAGTATTTT. The chain joins TRBV30 to TRBJ2-3; D possibly corresponds to TRBD1 (6 bases). Germline loops: CDR1 GTSNPN, CDR2 SVGIG (reference sequence). The ends were cut back, 0 bases at V and 1 base at J, with 8 bases in the middle. The length of the CDR3 is 14 residues.

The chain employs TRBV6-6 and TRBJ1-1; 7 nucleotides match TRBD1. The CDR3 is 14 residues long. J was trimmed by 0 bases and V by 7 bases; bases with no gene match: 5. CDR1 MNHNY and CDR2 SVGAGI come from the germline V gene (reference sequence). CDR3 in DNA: TGTGCCAGCATCCGACAGGGATTGAACACTGAAGCTTTCTTT. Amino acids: CASIRQGLNTEAFF.

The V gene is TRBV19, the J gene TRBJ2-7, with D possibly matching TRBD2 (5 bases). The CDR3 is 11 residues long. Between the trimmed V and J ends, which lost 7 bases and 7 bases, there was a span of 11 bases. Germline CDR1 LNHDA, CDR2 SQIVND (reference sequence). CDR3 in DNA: TGTGCCAGTACTGAGGGCAGGGAGCAGTACTTC. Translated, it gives CASTEGREQYF.

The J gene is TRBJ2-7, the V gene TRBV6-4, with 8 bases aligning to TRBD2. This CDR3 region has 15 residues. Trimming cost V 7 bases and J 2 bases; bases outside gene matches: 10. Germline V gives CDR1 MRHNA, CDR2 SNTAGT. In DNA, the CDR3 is TGTGCCAGCACCGACGGGGGGGGGTTGGCCTACGAGCAGTACTTC. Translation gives CASTDGGGLAYEQYF.

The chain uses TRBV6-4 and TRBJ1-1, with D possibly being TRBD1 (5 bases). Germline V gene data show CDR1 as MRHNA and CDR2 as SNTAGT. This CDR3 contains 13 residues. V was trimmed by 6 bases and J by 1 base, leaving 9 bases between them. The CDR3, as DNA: TGTGCCAGCAGCAGGGAAGAGAACACTGAAGCTTTCTTT. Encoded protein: CASSREENTEAFF.

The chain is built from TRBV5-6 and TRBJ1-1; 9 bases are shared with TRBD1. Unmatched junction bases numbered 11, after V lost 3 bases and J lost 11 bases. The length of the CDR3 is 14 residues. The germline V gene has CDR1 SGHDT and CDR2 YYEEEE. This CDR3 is CASSSETGQGIAFF. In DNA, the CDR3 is TGTGCCAGCAGCTCCGAGACGGGACAGGGTATTGCTTTCTTT. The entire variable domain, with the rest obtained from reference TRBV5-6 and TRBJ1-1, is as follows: DAGVTQSPTHLIKTRGQQVTLRCSPKSGHDTVSWYQQALGQGPQFIFQYYEEEERQRGNFPDRFSGHQFPNYSSELNVNALLLGDSALYLCASSSETGQGIAFFGQGTRLTVV.

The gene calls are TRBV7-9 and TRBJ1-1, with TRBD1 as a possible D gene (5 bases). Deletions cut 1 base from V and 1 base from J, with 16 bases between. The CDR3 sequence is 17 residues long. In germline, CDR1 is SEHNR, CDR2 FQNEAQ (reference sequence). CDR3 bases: TGTGCCAGCAGCTTAGTCCAGGGAGGGATGCGGAACACTGAAGCTTTCTTT. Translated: CASSLVQGGMRNTEAFF.

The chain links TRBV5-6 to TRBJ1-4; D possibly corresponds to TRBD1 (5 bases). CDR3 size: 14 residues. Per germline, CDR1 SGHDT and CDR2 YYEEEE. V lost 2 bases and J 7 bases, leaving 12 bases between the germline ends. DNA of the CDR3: TGTGCCAGCAGCTTTTTGCAGGGTGGTGAAAAACTGTTTTTT. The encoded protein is CASSFLQGGEKLFF.

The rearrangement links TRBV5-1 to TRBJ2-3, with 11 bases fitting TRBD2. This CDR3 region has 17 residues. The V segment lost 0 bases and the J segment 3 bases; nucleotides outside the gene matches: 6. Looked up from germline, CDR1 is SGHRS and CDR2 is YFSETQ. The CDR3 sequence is CASSLEGLAGGTDTQYF. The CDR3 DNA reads TGCGCCAGCAGCTTGGAGGGGCTAGCGGGGGGTACAGATACGCAGTATTTT.

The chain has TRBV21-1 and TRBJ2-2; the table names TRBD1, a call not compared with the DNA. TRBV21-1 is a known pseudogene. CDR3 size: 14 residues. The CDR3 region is CAKRPQGNTGELFF. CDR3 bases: TGTGCCAAGCGCCCCCAGGGGAACACCGGGGAGCTGTTTTTT.